Following are 5 T cell receptor beta chains from one sample sequenced in a study of cytomegalovirus exposure and HLA in healthy donors. Vbeta (60) and Jbeta (13) primers were used in the PCR. Measured with immunoSEQ multiplex PCR; TCRdb has only the in-frame clones, and not every one. The sample holds under 150,000 clones, 70% to 80% seen once. What was sequenced was PBMCs. The receptors originated from a woman aged 55-70 years in good health and CMV-seropositive.

The chain links TRBV29-1 to TRBJ2-2, with D possibly matching TRBD1 (5 bases). The germline gives CDR1 SQVTM, CDR2 ANQGSEA. The CDR3 runs to 13 residues. V was cut by 6 bases and J by 2 bases, with 10 bases left in between. CDR3 sequence: CSVPTANTGELFF. The CDR3 coding sequence is TGCAGCGTCCCGACAGCTAACACCGGGGAGCTGTTTTTT.

The chain is built from TRBV5-1 and TRBJ1-4; D perhaps matches TRBD1 (5 bases). Germline V lookup: CDR1 SGHRS, CDR2 YFSETQ. V lost 4 bases to trimming and J lost 8 bases, with 18 bases between them. The CDR3 is 15 residues long. Written as DNA, the CDR3 is TGCGCCAGCAGCCGCCGGGGGGGTGCGGAAGAAAAACTGTTTTTT. Its protein is CASSRRGGAEEKLFF.

The chain links TRBV6-5 to TRBJ1-1; a weak D match, TRBD1 (6 bases). Germline loops: CDR1 MNHEY, CDR2 SVGAGI. CDR3 size: 14 residues. Trimming removed 4 bases at V and 10 bases at J, with 19 bases between. The CDR3 here is CASSSLPGGHLAFF. The CDR3 nucleotides read TGTGCCAGCAGTTCCCTACCGGGGGGACACCTAGCTTTCTTT.

The chain employs TRBV11-2 and TRBJ2-1, with D perhaps matching TRBD2 (7 bases). Germline assignment: CDR1 SGHAT and CDR2 FQNNGV. The germline V and J ends were trimmed by 4 bases and 0 bases, with 19 bases remaining between them. The CDR3 totals 18 residues. Written as DNA, the CDR3 is TGTGCCAGCAGCTCACTAGGGGGAGGGGGGGACTCCTACAATGAGCAGTTCTTC. Residues: CASSSLGGGGDSYNEQFF.

The rearrangement links TRBV27 to TRBJ1-5; the D is unclear. In germline, CDR1 is MNHEY, CDR2 SMNVEV (reference sequence). The germline V and J ends were trimmed by 5 bases and 0 bases, with 5 bases remaining between them. CDR3 length: 13 amino acids. CDR3 loop: CASSEYSNQPQHF. The CDR3, as DNA: TGTGCCAGCAGTGAGTATAGCAATCAGCCCCAGCATTTT.